What follows are 8 T cell receptor beta chains derived from one specimen sequenced in a study of blood T cell dynamics during melanoma immunotherapy (dated by TCRdb to the early 2020s). The sample's time point label is to be understood as: pre-treatment baseline. The receptor library was made with the immunoSEQ multiplex PCR assay. Here the immuneACCESS table is served through TCRdb, limited to in-frame sequences with V and J called. Missing clones are a known gap in these copies; in checked studies unresolved V genes cover under half, and the rest lacks a known reason. The sample profile shows about 4,700 clones; around 96% of them were found once. The top ten clonotypes cover 1.2% of the sample. This specimen consisted of effector memory CD8+ T cells from blood, obtained from a patient treated with checkpoint blockade. The receptors originated from a human donor with melanoma.

The V gene is TRBV7-8, the J gene TRBJ2-1, with a possible D match to TRBD2 (5 bases). CDR1 SGHVS and CDR2 FQNEAQ come from the germline V gene. This CDR3 has 15 amino acids. V shed 0 bases and J shed 2 bases, with 8 bases lying between them. The CDR3 protein is CASSLAGDAYNEQFF. The CDR3 DNA reads TGTGCCAGCAGCTTAGCGGGAGATGCCTACAATGAGCAGTTCTTC. The full variable domain, its missing parts supplied by reference TRBV7-8 and TRBJ2-1, is GAGVSQSPRYKVAKRGQDVALRCDPISGHVSLFWYQQALGQGPEFLTYFQNEAQLDKSGLPSDRFFAERPEGSVSTLKIQRTQQEDSAVYLCASSLAGDAYNEQFFGPGTRLTVL.

This clone was counted once. The genes are TRBV7-9 and TRBJ2-7; D unresolved. The germline gives CDR1 SEHNR, CDR2 FQNEAQ (reference sequence). This CDR3 contains 11 residues. The V end lost 1 base, the J end lost 5 bases, and 3 bases lay between the germline ends. This CDR3 is CASSLGNEQYF. The CDR3 DNA follows: TGTGCCAGCAGCTTAGGAAACGAGCAGTACTTC. The variable domain in full, with the rest retrieved from reference TRBV7-9 and TRBJ2-7, is DTGVSQNPRHKITKRGQNVTFRCDPISEHNRLYWYRQTLGQGPEFLTYFQNEAQLEKSRLLSDRFSAERPKGSFSTLEIQRTEQGDSAMYLCASSLGNEQYFGPGTRLTVT.

V gene TRBV7-3 combines with J gene TRBJ2-6; 11 positions agree with TRBD1. The CDR3 covers 15 residues. J gave up 6 bases and V 4 bases, and 2 bases lay outside the gene matches. Germline CDR1 reads SGHTA; CDR2 reads FQGTGA. CDR3 sequence reads: CASSSGQGAANVLTF. Written as DNA, the CDR3 is TGTGCCAGCAGCTCCGGACAGGGGGCGGCCAACGTCCTGACTTTC.

This clone occurred once. The chain has TRBV5-6 and TRBJ2-1; D call uncertain. CDR1 is SGHDT, CDR2 YYEEEE, per germline. CDR3 length: 11 residues. The V and J ends lost 2 bases and 8 bases respectively, with 5 bases between them. DNA of the CDR3: TGTGCCAGCAGCTTTTCAGATGAGCAGTTCTTC. Translated: CASSFSDEQFF.

CDR3 nucleotides: TGTGCCAGCAGTATCCGGGACAGGTACACCGGGGAGCTGTTTTTT. This sequence encodes CASSIRDRYTGELFF. The V call is TRBV28, the J call TRBJ2-2; TRBD1 matches at 8 bases. This CDR3 comprises 15 residues. V was pared by 5 bases and J by 3 bases, with 5 bases of the junction left unmatched. Germline V gene data show CDR1 as MDHEN and CDR2 as SYDVKM.

The gene calls are TRBV29-1 and TRBJ1-2; 7 positions agree with TRBD1. With V trimmed by 2 bases and J by 3 bases, 9 bases remained unmatched. CDR3 length equals 15 residues. Per the germline V gene, CDR1 is SQVTM and CDR2 is ANQGSEA. CDR3 sequence (DNA): TGCAGCGTTGAACTCCCGCGTACAGGGGACTATGGCTACACCTTC. Its translation: CSVELPRTGDYGYTF.

The chain uses TRBV19 and TRBJ1-1; TRBD1 matches at 7 bases. Germline CDR1 is LNHDA and CDR2 is SQIVND (reference sequence). The V and J ends lost 6 bases and 0 bases, in that order; junction bases with no gene match: 7. This CDR3 comprises 15 residues. The CDR3 DNA reads TGTGCCAGTAGGTGGGACAGAGAAATGAACACTGAAGCTTTCTTT. Translated, it gives CASRWDREMNTEAFF. The variable domain in full, with the rest retrieved from reference TRBV19 and TRBJ1-1, is DGGITQSPKYLFRKEGQNVTLSCEQNLNHDAMYWYRQDPGQGLRLIYYSQIVNDFQKGDIAEGYSVSREKKESFPLTVTSAQKNPTAFYLCASRWDREMNTEAFFGQGTRLTVV.

This chain connects TRBV2 to TRBJ2-2, with D unresolved. V was trimmed by 5 bases and J by 1 base, leaving 8 bases between them. Germline V lookup: CDR1 SNHLY, CDR2 FYNNEI. The CDR3 extends over 14 amino acids. This CDR3 reads CASSPSRNTGELFF. The CDR3 bases are TGTGCCAGCAGTCCCAGTCGGAACACCGGGGAGCTGTTTTTT. The variable domain in full, with the rest retrieved from reference TRBV2 and TRBJ2-2, is EPEVTQTPSHQVTQMGQEVILRCVPISNHLYFYWYRQILGQKVEFLVSFYNNEISEKSEIFDDQFSVERPDGSNFTLKIRSTKLEDSAMYFCASSPSRNTGELFFGEGSRLTVL.